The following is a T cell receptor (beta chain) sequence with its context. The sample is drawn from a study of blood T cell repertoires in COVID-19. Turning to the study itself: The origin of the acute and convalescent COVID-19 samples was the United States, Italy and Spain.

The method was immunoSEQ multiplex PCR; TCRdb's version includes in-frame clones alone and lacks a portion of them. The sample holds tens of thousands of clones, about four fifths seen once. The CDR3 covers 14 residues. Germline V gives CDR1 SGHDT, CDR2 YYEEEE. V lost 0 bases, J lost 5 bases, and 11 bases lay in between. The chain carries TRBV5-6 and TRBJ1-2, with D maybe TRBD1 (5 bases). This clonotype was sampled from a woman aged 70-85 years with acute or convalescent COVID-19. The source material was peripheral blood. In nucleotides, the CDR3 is TGTGCCAGCAGCTTGGCCGGAGGGGTTTATGGCTACACCTTC. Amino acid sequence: CASSLAGGVYGYTF.